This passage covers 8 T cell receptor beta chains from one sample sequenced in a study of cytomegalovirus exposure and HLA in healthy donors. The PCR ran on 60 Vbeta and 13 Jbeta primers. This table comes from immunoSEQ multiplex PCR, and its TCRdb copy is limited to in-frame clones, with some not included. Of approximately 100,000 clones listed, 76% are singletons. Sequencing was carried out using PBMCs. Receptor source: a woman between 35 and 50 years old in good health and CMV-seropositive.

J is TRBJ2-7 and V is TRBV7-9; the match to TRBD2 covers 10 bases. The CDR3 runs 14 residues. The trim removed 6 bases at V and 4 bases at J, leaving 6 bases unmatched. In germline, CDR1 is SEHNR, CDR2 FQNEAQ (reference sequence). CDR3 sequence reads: CASRSPSGGYEQYF. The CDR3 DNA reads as TGTGCCAGCAGGTCCCCTAGCGGGGGTTACGAGCAGTACTTC.

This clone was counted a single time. The CDR3 DNA reads as TGTGCCAGCAGTCCCGGGGTGACCGGGGAGCTGTTTTTT. Translation gives CASSPGVTGELFF. The rearrangement links TRBV28 to TRBJ2-2, with D possibly TRBD2 on 5 matching bases. The CDR3 contains 13 residues. Per germline, CDR1 MDHEN and CDR2 SYDVKM. V was cut by 5 bases and J by 5 bases, with 9 bases left in between.

The CDR3 sequence is CSCWTGGDQPQHF. In DNA form, the CDR3 reads TGCAGCTGCTGGACAGGTGGGGATCAGCCCCAGCATTTT. The chain couples TRBV29-1 to TRBJ1-5; 7 nucleotides line up with TRBD1. The CDR3 runs to 13 residues. With 8 bases clipped from V and 5 bases from J, the junction kept 9 bases outside the gene matches. Germline V gives CDR1 SQVTM, CDR2 ANQGSEA. Combining the CDR3 with reference TRBV29-1 and TRBJ1-5 gives the whole variable domain SAVISQKPSRDICQRGTSLTIQCQVDSQVTMMFWYRQQPGQSLTLIATANQGSEATYESGFVIDKFPISRPNLTFSTLTVSNMSPEDSSIYLCSCWTGGDQPQHFGDGTRLSIL.

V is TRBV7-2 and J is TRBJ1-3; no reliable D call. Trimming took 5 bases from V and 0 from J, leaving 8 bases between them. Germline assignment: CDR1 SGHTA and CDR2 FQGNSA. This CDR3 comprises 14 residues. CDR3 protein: CASSPTISGNTIYF. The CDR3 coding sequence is TGTGCCAGCAGCCCTACTATCTCTGGAAACACCATATATTTT.

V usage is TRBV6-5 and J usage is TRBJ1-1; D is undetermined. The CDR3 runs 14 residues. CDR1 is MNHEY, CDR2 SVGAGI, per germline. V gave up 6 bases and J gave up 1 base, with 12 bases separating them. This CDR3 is CASRIETGNTEAFF. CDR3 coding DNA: TGTGCCAGCAGGATAGAGACTGGGAACACTGAAGCTTTCTTT.

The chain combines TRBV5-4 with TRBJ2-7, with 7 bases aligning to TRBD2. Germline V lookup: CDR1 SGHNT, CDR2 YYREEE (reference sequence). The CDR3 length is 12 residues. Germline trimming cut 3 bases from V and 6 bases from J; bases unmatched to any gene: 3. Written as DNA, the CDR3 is TGTGCCAGCAGCTGGGGGGGGATCGAGCAGTACTTC. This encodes CASSWGGIEQYF.

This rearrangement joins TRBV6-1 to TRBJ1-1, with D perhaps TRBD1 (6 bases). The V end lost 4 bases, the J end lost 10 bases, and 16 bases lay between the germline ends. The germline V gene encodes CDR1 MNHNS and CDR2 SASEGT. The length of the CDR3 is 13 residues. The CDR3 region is CASSVGQGQGAFF. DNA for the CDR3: TGTGCCAGCAGTGTAGGGCAGGGACAAGGAGCTTTCTTT.

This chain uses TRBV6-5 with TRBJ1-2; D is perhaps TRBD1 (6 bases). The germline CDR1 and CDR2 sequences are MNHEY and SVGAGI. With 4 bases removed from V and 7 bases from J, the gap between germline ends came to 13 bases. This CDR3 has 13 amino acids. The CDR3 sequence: CASSSETGRGYTF. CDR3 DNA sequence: TGTGCCAGCAGTTCAGAGACAGGCCGTGGCTACACCTTC.